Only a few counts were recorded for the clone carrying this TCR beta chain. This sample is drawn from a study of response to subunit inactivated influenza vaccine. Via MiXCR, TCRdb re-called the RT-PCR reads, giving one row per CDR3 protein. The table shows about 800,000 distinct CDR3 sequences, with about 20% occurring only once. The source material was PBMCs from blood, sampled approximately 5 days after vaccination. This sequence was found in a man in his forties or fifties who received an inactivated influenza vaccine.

The CDR3 DNA sequence: TGTGCCGGAGGGGGGGGGATCCCCTACGAGCAGTACTTC. It encodes CAGGGGIPYEQYF. The chain joins TRBV6-2 or TRBV6-3 to TRBJ2-7; TRBD2 might be the D (7 bases). The CDR3 extends over 13 amino acids. Trimming shortened V by 11 bases and J by 2 bases, and 16 bases separated the two germline ends. The germline V gene has CDR1 MNHEY and CDR2 SVGEGT.